Given below is one T cell receptor (beta chain) in context. This record belongs to a study of blood T cells in healthy people across ages. This CDR3 is 12 amino acids long. V was pared by 5 bases and J by 4 bases, with 8 bases between. Per the germline V gene, CDR1 is SEHNR and CDR2 is FQNEAQ (reference sequence). A J-beta primer mix and a sample-barcoded 5' primer were used in a second PCR of roughly 6 to 11 cycles. Each cDNA molecule carried a tag from a template-switch adaptor that contained 12 random nucleotides. Using its own MiXCR run on the 5' RACE reads, TCRdb lists one record per CDR3 protein. Of over 950,000 distinct CDR3 sequences detected, about 51% appear once; the ten largest clones hold around 21%.

Sequencing used blood. This sequence joins TRBV7-9 and TRBJ1-1; no reliable D call. The TCR sequence derives from a woman aged 55-70 years in good health. CDR3 DNA: TGTGCCAGCAGCCCGACGGCCACTGAAGCTTTCTTT. Its translation: CASSPTATEAFF.